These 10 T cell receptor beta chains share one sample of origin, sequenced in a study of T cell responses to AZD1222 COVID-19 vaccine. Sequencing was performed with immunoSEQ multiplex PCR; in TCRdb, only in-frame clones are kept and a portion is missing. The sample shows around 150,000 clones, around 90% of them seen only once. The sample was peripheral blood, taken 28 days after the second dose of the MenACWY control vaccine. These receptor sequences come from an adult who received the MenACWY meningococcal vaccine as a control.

In DNA form, the CDR3 reads TGTGCCAGCAGCTCCGACAGGGTCCGCTCTGGAAACACCATATATTTT. Its translation is CASSSDRVRSGNTIYF. V and J are TRBV2 and TRBJ1-3; 7 bases match TRBD1. CDR3 length: 16 amino acids. Unmatched junction bases numbered 8, after V lost 6 bases and J lost 0 bases. Per the germline V gene, CDR1 is SNHLY and CDR2 is FYNNEI.

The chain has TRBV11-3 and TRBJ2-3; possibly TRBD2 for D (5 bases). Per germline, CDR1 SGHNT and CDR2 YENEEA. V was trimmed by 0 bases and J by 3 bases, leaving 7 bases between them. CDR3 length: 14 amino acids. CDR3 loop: CASSLDGGTDTQYF. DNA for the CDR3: TGTGCCAGCAGCTTAGACGGCGGGACAGATACGCAGTATTTT. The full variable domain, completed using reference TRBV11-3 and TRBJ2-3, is EAGVVQSPRYKIIEKKQPVAFWCNPISGHNTLYWYLQNLGQGPELLIRYENEEAVDDSQLPKDRFSAERLKGVDSTLKIQPAELGDSAVYLCASSLDGGTDTQYFGPGTRLTVL.

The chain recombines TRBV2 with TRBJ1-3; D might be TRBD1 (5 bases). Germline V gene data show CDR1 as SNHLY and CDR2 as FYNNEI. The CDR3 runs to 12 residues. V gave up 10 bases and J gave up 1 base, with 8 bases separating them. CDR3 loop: CATQGSGNTIYF. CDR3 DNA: TGTGCCACCCAGGGATCTGGAAACACCATATATTTT.

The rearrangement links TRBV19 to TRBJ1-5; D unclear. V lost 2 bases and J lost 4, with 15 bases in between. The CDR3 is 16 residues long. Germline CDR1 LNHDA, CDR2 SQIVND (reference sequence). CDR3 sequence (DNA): TGTGCCAGTAGTATATATCCCTGGGCGATAAATCAGCCCCAGCATTTT. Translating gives CASSIYPWAINQPQHF.

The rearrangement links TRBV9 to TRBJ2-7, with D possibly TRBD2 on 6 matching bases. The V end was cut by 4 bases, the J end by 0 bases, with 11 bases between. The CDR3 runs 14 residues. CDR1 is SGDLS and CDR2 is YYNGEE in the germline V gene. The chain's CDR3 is CASSPGRSSYEQYF. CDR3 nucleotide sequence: TGTGCCAGCAGCCCAGGGAGGAGCTCCTACGAGCAGTACTTC.

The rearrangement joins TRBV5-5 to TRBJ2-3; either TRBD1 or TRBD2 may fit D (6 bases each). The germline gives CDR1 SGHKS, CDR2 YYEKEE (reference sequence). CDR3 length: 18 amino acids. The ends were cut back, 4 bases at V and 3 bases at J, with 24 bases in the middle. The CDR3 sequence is CASSRVGTRGVSTDTQYF. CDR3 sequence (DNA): TGTGCCAGCAGCCGGGTGGGGACGAGGGGGGTGTCGACAGATACGCAGTATTTT.

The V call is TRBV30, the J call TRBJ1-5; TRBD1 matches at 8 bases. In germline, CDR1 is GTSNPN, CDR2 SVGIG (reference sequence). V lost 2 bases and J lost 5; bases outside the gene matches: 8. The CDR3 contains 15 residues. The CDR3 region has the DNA TGTGCCTGGAGTACCCAAGGACAGGGCCATCAGCCCCAGCATTTT. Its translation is CAWSTQGQGHQPQHF.

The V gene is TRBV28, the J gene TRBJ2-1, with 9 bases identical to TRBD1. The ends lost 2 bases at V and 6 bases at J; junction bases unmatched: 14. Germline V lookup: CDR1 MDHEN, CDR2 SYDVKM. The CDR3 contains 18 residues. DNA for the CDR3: TGTGCCAGCAGTTTAAACATCGGTGGGACAGGGACGGGCAATGAGCAGTTCTTC. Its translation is CASSLNIGGTGTGNEQFF.

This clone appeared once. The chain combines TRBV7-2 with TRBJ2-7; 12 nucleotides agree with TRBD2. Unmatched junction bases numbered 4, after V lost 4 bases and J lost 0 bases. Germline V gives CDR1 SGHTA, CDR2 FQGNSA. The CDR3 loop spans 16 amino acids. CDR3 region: CASSSQLAGGSYEQYF. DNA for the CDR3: TGTGCCAGCAGCTCACAACTAGCGGGAGGCTCCTACGAGCAGTACTTC.

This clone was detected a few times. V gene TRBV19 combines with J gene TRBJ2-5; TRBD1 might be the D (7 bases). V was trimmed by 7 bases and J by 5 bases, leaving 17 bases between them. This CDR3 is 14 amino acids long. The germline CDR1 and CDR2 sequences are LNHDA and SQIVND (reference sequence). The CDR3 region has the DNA TGTGCCAGTATGGGAGGAGGGGGCCGGGAGACCCAGTACTTC. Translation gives CASMGGGGRETQYF.